This T cell receptor beta chain emerged from a study of cytomegalovirus exposure and HLA in healthy donors. The wider study: The Caucasian-associated ancestry cluster held 80% to 90% of 398 genotyped donors.

Germline V gene sequence: CDR1 SGHVS, CDR2 FQNEAQ. Trimming removed 5 bases from V and 0 bases from J, with 16 bases in between. CDR3 size: 16 residues. The PCR had 60 Vbeta and 13 Jbeta primers. Sequencing was performed with immunoSEQ multiplex PCR; in TCRdb, only in-frame clones are kept and a portion is missing. The repertoire holds more than 80,000 clones, about two thirds seen once, with about 2.3% in the top ten. The sequenced sample was PBMCs. The genes are TRBV7-8 and TRBJ1-2, with D perhaps TRBD1 (6 bases). The sequence was collected from a human donor in good health. The CDR3 sequence: CASSPRTVIANYGYTF. CDR3 nucleotides: TGTGCCAGCAGCCCACGGACAGTTATAGCTAACTATGGCTACACCTTC.